A selection of T cell receptor beta chains follows, all from one sample in a study of patients and donors after allogeneic stem cell transplantation. TCRdb ran MiXCR on the RT-PCR reads and lists one entry per CDR3 protein. This sample has about 230,000 distinct CDR3 sequences, with 13% to 15% found just once. The sample taken for sequencing was blood, either unsorted or a sorted T cell fraction (not recorded which). The receptors were gathered from a human donor who was either an allogeneic HSCT recipient or a stem cell or donor lymphocyte infusion donor (not recorded which). It is not recorded whose cells these are; they may come from a transplant donor. CDR3s include the opening cysteine and the closing phenylalanine or tryptophan. A D gene is named only where the DNA matches it firmly. For some rows the clone size is stated as once, few or many, or as a class when expanded; others skip it.

abundance,len,j_gene,d_gene,v_gene,CDR3nt,CDR3aa
few,12,TRBJ1-3,.,TRBV30,TGTGCTGGAAGCAGCTCTGGAAACACCATATATTTT,CAGSSSGNTIYF
few,18,TRBJ2-2,TRBD2,TRBV4-3,TGCGCCAGCAGCCAGCAACCGGGTGGGGGGGCGAACACCGGGGAGCTGTTTTTT,CASSQQPGGGANTGELFF
.,14,TRBJ1-1,.,TRBV20-1,TGCAGTGCTAGAGATCATCAGGGTACCACTGAAGCTTTCTTT,CSARDHQGTTEAFF
few,16,TRBJ1-3,TRBD1,TRBV5-5,TGTGCCAGCAGCGGTACCGGGACAGGGACCGGAAACACCATATATTTT,CASSGTGTGTGNTIYF
many,14,TRBJ2-2,TRBD1,TRBV28,TGTGCCTCCAGTTTGGGACAGGCTCCCGGGGAGCTGTTTTTT,CASSLGQAPGELFF
.,16,TRBJ2-3,TRBD2,TRBV7-2,TGTGCCAGCAGCTTACTTAGCGGGGGCAGCACAGATACGCAGTATTTT,CASSLLSGGSTDTQYF
few,13,TRBJ1-5,.,TRBV5-5,TGTGCCAGCAGCTTACAGGCCAATCAGCCCCAGCATTTT,CASSLQANQPQHF
.,17,TRBJ2-6,.,TRBV12-3/TRBV12-4,TGTGCCAGCAGTTTAGGGCCCAATCCCTCTGGGGCCAACGTCCTGACTTTC,CASSLGPNPSGANVLTF
few,15,TRBJ2-2,.,TRBV2,TGTGCCAGCAGATCGGACTGGCGAGACACCGGGGAGCTGTTTTTT,CASRSDWRDTGELFF
.,16,TRBJ2-7,.,TRBV5-6,TGTGCCAGCAGCTTGGCGGGGGACACCTTCTCCTACGAGCAGTACTTC,CASSLAGDTFSYEQYF
many,16,TRBJ1-1,.,TRBV5-1,TGCGCCAGCAGCTCGGTGGGGGGGAGAATGAACACTGAAGCTTTCTTT,CASSSVGGRMNTEAFF
many,15,TRBJ2-1,TRBD2,TRBV20-1,TGCAGTGCCCCCGACGGGACTAGCAGATACAATGAGCAGTTCTTC,CSAPDGTSRYNEQFF
many,16,TRBJ2-2,TRBD1,TRBV14,TGTGCCAGCAGCCAAGCGGGCAGGGGGTACACCGGGGAGCTGTTTTTT,CASSQAGRGYTGELFF
few,17,TRBJ2-3,TRBD2,TRBV4-3,TGCGCCAGCAGCCAAATAGCGGGGGGGCAGGGCACAGATACGCAGTATTTT,CASSQIAGGQGTDTQYF
.,16,TRBJ2-3,TRBD2,TRBV6-1,TGTGCCAGCAGTGCTCCTCTCGGGGGGGCCCCAGATACGCAGTATTTT,CASSAPLGGAPDTQYF
.,15,TRBJ2-5,.,TRBV4-3,TGCGCCAGCAGCCTTCAGGGAAGCGCCAGAGAGACCCAGTACTTC,CASSLQGSARETQYF
few,14,TRBJ2-1,TRBD2,TRBV6-4,TGTGCCAGCAGTGAACAAGCGGGGGACAATGAGCAGTTCTTC,CASSEQAGDNEQFF
many,14,TRBJ1-1,TRBD1,TRBV29-1,TGCAGCGTTGAAGGTCAGGGGGTTTTTACTGAAGCTTTCTTT,CSVEGQGVFTEAFF
few,16,TRBJ2-2,TRBD2,TRBV11-2,TGTGCCAGCAGCATGGGACTAGTCATGAGCACCGGGGAGCTGTTTTTT,CASSMGLVMSTGELFF
.,13,TRBJ1-2,.,TRBV11-1,TGTGCCAGCAGCTTATTAGGGGGCTATGGCTACACCTTC,CASSLLGGYGYTF
few,16,TRBJ2-3,.,TRBV4-2,TGTGCCAGCAGCCAAGCCTCGGACAGTAACACAGATACGCAGTATTTT,CASSQASDSNTDTQYF
many,17,TRBJ2-3,.,TRBV4-1,TGCGCCAGCAGCCAAGTCAGAGGCCTCGGGAGCGCAGATACGCAGTATTTT,CASSQVRGLGSADTQYF
few,14,TRBJ2-3,.,TRBV20-1,TGCAGTGCTAGCGGGGGACAACGCACAGATACGCAGTATTTT,CSASGGQRTDTQYF
.,13,TRBJ2-7,TRBD2,TRBV20-1,TGCAGTGCCGAACTAGGGACTAGCTACGAGCAGTACTTC,CSAELGTSYEQYF
.,16,TRBJ2-3,TRBD2,TRBV6-1,TGTGCCAGCAAGGAACTAGCGGGACCCCGCACAGATACGCAGTATTTT,CASKELAGPRTDTQYF
.,16,TRBJ2-2,TRBD2,TRBV2,TGTGCCAGCACCATCGGGACTACCCTCTTCGGCGGGGAGCTGTTTTTT,CASTIGTTLFGGELFF
many,14,TRBJ1-2,.,TRBV18,TGTGCCAGCTCACCAGAGGGCCCAGAATATGGCTACACCTTC,CASSPEGPEYGYTF
.,15,TRBJ2-7,.,TRBV20-1,TGCAGTGCTAGAGATCTCCAGTCATCCCCCTACGAGCAGTACTTC,CSARDLQSSPYEQYF
.,14,TRBJ1-1,.,TRBV2,TGTGCCAGCAGTGAATGGGCAGAGAACACTGAAGCTTTCTTT,CASSEWAENTEAFF
many,15,TRBJ1-2,.,TRBV27,TGTGCCAGCAGTTTATCGTTCACAGGCCGAGGGGGCTACACCTTC,CASSLSFTGRGGYTF
.,19,TRBJ2-6,.,TRBV30,TGTGCCTGGAGTGTAAGTCCTCGGGGCGCAACCTCTGGGGCCAACGTCCTGACTTTC,CAWSVSPRGATSGANVLTF
few,15,TRBJ1-2,.,TRBV4-1,TGCGCCAGCAGCCCGACCCACAGGGTCTCGGGTGGCTACACCTTC,CASSPTHRVSGGYTF
.,14,TRBJ2-3,.,TRBV12-3/TRBV12-4,TGTGCCAGCAGTTTAGTTCGGAGCACAGATACGCAGTATTTT,CASSLVRSTDTQYF
many,13,TRBJ1-4,.,TRBV5-1,TGCGCCAGCAGCCCGGTCGGGTATGAAAAACTGTTTTTT,CASSPVGYEKLFF
.,15,TRBJ1-6,.,TRBV5-1,TGCGCCAGCAGCCCCGAGGGTCGCGGGCTTGACCCCCTCCACTTT,CASSPEGRGLDPLHF
few,13,TRBJ1-5,.,TRBV7-3,TGTGCCAGCAGCTTTGGGCCAAATCAGCCCCAGCATTTT,CASSFGPNQPQHF
.,15,TRBJ2-2,TRBD1,TRBV9,TGTGCCAGCAGCTACGGGACAGGGCGGAACGGGGAGCTGTTTTTT,CASSYGTGRNGELFF
many,14,TRBJ1-6,.,TRBV25-1,TGTGCCAGCAGAGGGAGCTCCTATAATTCACCCCTCCACTTT,CASRGSSYNSPLHF
few,16,TRBJ2-5,.,TRBV24-1,TGTGCCACCAGTGCCGCCCTCCCGGGGGTTGAAGAGACCCAGTACTTC,CATSAALPGVEETQYF